One and the same sample provided the 22 T cell receptor beta chains below, sequenced in a study of patients and donors after allogeneic stem cell transplantation. MiXCR, run by TCRdb on the RT-PCR reads, gives a single entry per CDR3 protein. The sample includes roughly 880,000 distinct CDR3 sequences, about 20% of them seen just once. Sequencing was carried out using blood, either unsorted or a sorted T cell fraction (not recorded which). These receptors were obtained from a human donor who was either an allogeneic HSCT recipient or a stem cell or donor lymphocyte infusion donor (not recorded which). It is not recorded whose cells these are; they may come from a transplant donor.

The V call is TRBV27, the J call TRBJ1-5; D unclear. The CDR3 covers 15 residues. V lost 3 bases and J 6 bases, leaving 15 bases between the germline ends. Germline loops: CDR1 MNHEY, CDR2 SMNVEV (reference sequence). CDR3 residues: CASSFGVEGGQPQHF. CDR3 sequence (DNA): TGTGCCAGCAGTTTTGGGGTGGAGGGAGGTCAGCCCCAGCATTTT.

This clonotype was observed a few times. The rearrangement uses TRBV6-2 or TRBV6-3 and TRBJ2-7; D perhaps matches TRBD2 (6 bases). The germline V and J ends were trimmed by 7 bases and 6 bases, with 10 bases remaining between them. The CDR3 sequence is 11 residues long. Germline V gene lookup returns CDR1 MNHEY and CDR2 SVGEGT. The CDR3 region is CASTQGGEQYV. The CDR3 DNA reads as TGTGCCAGCACCCAGGGAGGCGAGCAGTACGTC.

This clonotype was observed a few times. The gene calls are TRBV24-1 and TRBJ2-5, with D perhaps matching TRBD2 (7 bases). The V gene lost 2 bases and the J gene lost 2 bases, with 17 bases spanning the gap. The CDR3 has 17 residues. Germline V gives CDR1 KGHDR, CDR2 SFDVKD. CDR3 loop: CATSDSRRGARQETQYF. CDR3 sequence (DNA): TGTGCCACCAGTGATTCCCGCCGGGGGGCGCGACAAGAGACCCAGTACTTC.

This chain joins TRBV12-3 or TRBV12-4 and TRBJ2-5; tentatively, D is TRBD1 (6 bases). Deletions cut 8 bases from V and 0 bases from J, with 28 bases between. CDR3 length equals 19 residues. The CDR3 region is CASGPRGQGMVLDQETQYF. CDR3 bases: TGTGCCAGCGGCCCTAGAGGCCAGGGGATGGTGCTGGACCAAGAGACCCAGTACTTC.

The chain carries TRBV20-1 and TRBJ2-7; D is perhaps TRBD2 (6 bases). The CDR3 runs 13 residues. Trimming left V 8 bases short and J 1 base short, with 15 bases between. Germline V gives CDR1 DFQATT, CDR2 SNEGSKA (reference sequence). This chain's CDR3 is CSPVGGTSYEQYF. CDR3 in DNA: TGCAGTCCCGTGGGCGGGACGTCCTACGAGCAGTACTTC.

The V and J genes are TRBV18 and TRBJ1-1; a possible D gene is TRBD1 (6 bases). V shed 3 bases and J shed 5 bases, with 16 bases lying between them. Germline assignment: CDR1 KGHSH and CDR2 LQKENI. The CDR3 totals 15 residues. The CDR3 loop is CASSPDRGGQTEAFF. The CDR3 bases are TGTGCCAGCTCACCGGATAGGGGTGGACAGACTGAAGCTTTCTTT.

This clonotype was counted ten times or more. The rearrangement links TRBV7-9 to TRBJ1-3; no definite D call. The length of the CDR3 is 16 residues. V was shortened by 1 base and J by 0 bases, with 10 bases between the two germline ends. Germline V gene lookup returns CDR1 SEHNR and CDR2 FQNEAQ (reference sequence). CDR3 bases: TGTGCCAGCAGCTTAGTACAGACCTACTCTGGAAACACCATATATTTT. This encodes CASSLVQTYSGNTIYF.

This clonotype was seen a few times. The chain carries TRBV7-6 and TRBJ1-1; no definite D call. Deletions cut 2 bases from V and 4 bases from J, with 20 bases between. The CDR3 spans 17 residues. The germline CDR1 and CDR2 sequences are SGHVS and FNYEAQ. The CDR3 DNA follows: TGTGCCAGCAGCTTAATTCCCGACGGAGATCTTAGCACTGAAGCTTTCTTT. Translation gives CASSLIPDGDLSTEAFF.

V gene TRBV7-2 combines with J gene TRBJ2-3; 9 positions match TRBD2. The V segment lost 5 bases and the J segment 6 bases; nucleotides outside the gene matches: 15. The CDR3 has 17 residues. Germline loops: CDR1 SGHTA, CDR2 FQGNSA. CDR3 DNA sequence: TGTGCCAGCAGCGCATCTAGCGGGGTTATCATCCGTGATACGCAGTATTTT. Encoded protein: CASSASSGVIIRDTQYF.

The rearrangement joins TRBV20-1 to TRBJ2-3; 9 nucleotides match TRBD2. Germline V gene sequence: CDR1 DFQATT, CDR2 SNEGSKA (reference sequence). This CDR3 comprises 16 residues. J was trimmed by 6 bases and V by 3 bases; bases with no gene match: 13. The CDR3 reads CSARVQRGVLGDTQYF. In DNA form, the CDR3 reads TGCAGTGCTAGGGTCCAGCGGGGGGTCCTAGGGGATACGCAGTATTTT.

The chain has TRBV2 and TRBJ2-1; TRBD2 matches 7 bases. Per germline, CDR1 SNHLY and CDR2 FYNNEI. The CDR3 contains 13 residues. The ends lost 1 base at V and 9 bases at J; junction bases unmatched: 3. CDR3 sequence reads: CASSEGERGEQFF. In DNA form, the CDR3 reads TGTGCCAGCAGTGAAGGGGAGCGGGGTGAGCAGTTCTTC.

The genes are TRBV5-1 and TRBJ2-7, with 14 bases aligning to TRBD2. Germline-derived CDR1 and CDR2 are SGHRS and YFSETQ. The CDR3 is made up of 16 amino acids. The V segment lost 0 bases and the J segment 7 bases; nucleotides outside the gene matches: 6. The chain's CDR3 is CASSLGLAGGIGEQYF. In DNA form, the CDR3 reads TGCGCCAGCAGCTTGGGACTAGCGGGAGGGATTGGAGAGCAGTACTTC.

This clonotype was detected many times. The chain has TRBV18 and TRBJ1-2; 7 bases align to TRBD1. Germline assignment: CDR1 KGHSH and CDR2 LQKENI. J was trimmed by 8 bases and V by 5 bases; bases with no gene match: 8. The CDR3 has 13 amino acids. The CDR3 protein is CASSETGPGGYTF. The CDR3 DNA reads as TGTGCCAGCTCAGAGACAGGGCCGGGGGGCTACACCTTC.

This clonotype appeared a few times. The chain is built from TRBV7-2 and TRBJ2-1; 8 bases are shared with TRBD1. The germline V gene encodes CDR1 SGHTA and CDR2 FQGNSA. The CDR3 consists of 12 residues. V lost 2 bases to trimming and J lost 12 bases; unmatched junction nucleotides: 3. CDR3 DNA: TGTGCCAGCAGCTTACCCGACAGGGGGCAGTTCTTC. Translation gives CASSLPDRGQFF.

For this clonotype: At one end the junction does not follow the germline gene, possibly because of a read error. V and J are TRBV12-3 or TRBV12-4 and TRBJ1-1; D gene uncertain. This CDR3 spans 15 amino acids. Written as DNA, the CDR3 is TGTGTCAGCAGTTTTGGTAATTGGGGAGAGACTGAAGCTTTCTTT. It yields the protein CVSSFGNWGETEAFF.

This clonotype has a handful of counts. The V and J genes are TRBV4-3 and TRBJ2-3; tentatively, D is TRBD1 or TRBD2 (6 bases each). This CDR3 contains 14 residues. Germline V gene sequence: CDR1 LGHNA, CDR2 YSLEER. V lost 2 bases, J lost 3 bases, and 9 bases lay in between. CDR3 region: CASSQQGRTDTQYF. The CDR3 DNA reads as TGCGCCAGCAGCCAACAGGGGAGGACAGATACGCAGTATTTT.

Ten or more counts support this clonotype. The V and J genes are TRBV4-3 and TRBJ1-5; D is uncertain. V lost 0 bases to trimming and J lost 10 bases, with 16 bases between them. The CDR3 extends over 15 amino acids. Germline CDR1 reads LGHNA; CDR2 reads YSLEER. This chain's CDR3 is CASSQDLGLRGPQHF. CDR3 coding DNA: TGCGCCAGCAGCCAAGATTTAGGCCTCCGGGGACCCCAGCATTTT.

In its sample, this clonotype was seen a few times. The chain joins TRBV6-2 or TRBV6-3 to TRBJ2-3, with D possibly matching TRBD1 (5 bases). This CDR3 is 14 amino acids long. V lost 1 base and J lost 3, with 8 bases in between. Germline CDR1 is MNHEY and CDR2 is SVGEGT. CDR3 sequence: CASSYWQGTDTQYF. The CDR3, as DNA: TGTGCCAGCAGTTACTGGCAGGGTACAGATACGCAGTATTTT.

V and J are TRBV7-6 and TRBJ2-1; 9 bases agree with TRBD2. Germline values: CDR1 SGHVS, CDR2 FNYEAQ. Losses at the gene ends were 5 bases for V and 4 bases for J; bases not matched to a gene: 9. This CDR3 spans 16 amino acids. The CDR3 DNA reads as TGTGCCAGCAGCGGCGGGCGGGAGGGCCGTTACAATGAGCAGTTCTTC. Translation gives CASSGGREGRYNEQFF.

This clonotype was seen more than once but under ten times. The chain links TRBV15 to TRBJ2-1, with 7 positions matching TRBD1. This CDR3 contains 15 residues. Per the germline V gene, CDR1 is LNHNV and CDR2 is YYDKDF (reference sequence). With 4 bases clipped from V and 2 bases from J, the junction kept 5 bases outside the gene matches. CDR3 sequence: CATSTDREPYNEQFF. CDR3 bases: TGTGCCACCAGCACTGACAGGGAACCCTACAATGAGCAGTTCTTC.

This clonotype turned up a few times. The chain recombines TRBV6-1 with TRBJ2-3, with a possible D match to TRBD2 (6 bases). V was pared by 6 bases and J by 3 bases, with 16 bases between. Germline values: CDR1 MNHNS, CDR2 SASEGT. CDR3 size: 15 residues. CDR3 sequence (DNA): TGTGCCAGCAGCCCCTCCGGCGGGGAGACAGATACGCAGTATTTT. Translated, it gives CASSPSGGETDTQYF.

The chain has TRBV6-5 and TRBJ2-7; D may be TRBD1 (6 bases). Germline V gene lookup returns CDR1 MNHEY and CDR2 SVGAGI. This CDR3 has 15 amino acids. V dropped 4 bases and J dropped 5 bases, with 18 bases sitting between them. Written as DNA, the CDR3 is TGTGCCAGCAGTTCGTCCAGGGGACCCCGTCACGAGCAGTACTTC. This sequence encodes CASSSSRGPRHEQYF.